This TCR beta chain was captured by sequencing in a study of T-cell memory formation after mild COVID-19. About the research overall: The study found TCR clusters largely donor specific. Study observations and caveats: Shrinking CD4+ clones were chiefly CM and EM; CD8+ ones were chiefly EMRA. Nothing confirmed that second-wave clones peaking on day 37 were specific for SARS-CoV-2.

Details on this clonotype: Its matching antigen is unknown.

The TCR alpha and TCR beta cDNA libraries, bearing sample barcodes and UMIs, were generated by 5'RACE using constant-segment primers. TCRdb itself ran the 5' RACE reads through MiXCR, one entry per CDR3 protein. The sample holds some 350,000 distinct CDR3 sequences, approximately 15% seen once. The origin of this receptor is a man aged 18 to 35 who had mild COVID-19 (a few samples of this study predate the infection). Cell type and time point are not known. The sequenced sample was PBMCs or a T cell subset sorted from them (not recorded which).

In DNA, the CDR3 is TGTGCCAGCCGGTCGGGGAACATTCAGTACTTC. Amino acids: CASRSGNIQYF. This chain connects TRBV6-1 to TRBJ2-4, with D possibly TRBD2 on 5 matching bases. The CDR3 has 11 residues. Germline V gene lookup returns CDR1 MNHNS and CDR2 SASEGT. The V gene lost 8 bases and the J gene lost 7 bases, with 9 bases spanning the gap.